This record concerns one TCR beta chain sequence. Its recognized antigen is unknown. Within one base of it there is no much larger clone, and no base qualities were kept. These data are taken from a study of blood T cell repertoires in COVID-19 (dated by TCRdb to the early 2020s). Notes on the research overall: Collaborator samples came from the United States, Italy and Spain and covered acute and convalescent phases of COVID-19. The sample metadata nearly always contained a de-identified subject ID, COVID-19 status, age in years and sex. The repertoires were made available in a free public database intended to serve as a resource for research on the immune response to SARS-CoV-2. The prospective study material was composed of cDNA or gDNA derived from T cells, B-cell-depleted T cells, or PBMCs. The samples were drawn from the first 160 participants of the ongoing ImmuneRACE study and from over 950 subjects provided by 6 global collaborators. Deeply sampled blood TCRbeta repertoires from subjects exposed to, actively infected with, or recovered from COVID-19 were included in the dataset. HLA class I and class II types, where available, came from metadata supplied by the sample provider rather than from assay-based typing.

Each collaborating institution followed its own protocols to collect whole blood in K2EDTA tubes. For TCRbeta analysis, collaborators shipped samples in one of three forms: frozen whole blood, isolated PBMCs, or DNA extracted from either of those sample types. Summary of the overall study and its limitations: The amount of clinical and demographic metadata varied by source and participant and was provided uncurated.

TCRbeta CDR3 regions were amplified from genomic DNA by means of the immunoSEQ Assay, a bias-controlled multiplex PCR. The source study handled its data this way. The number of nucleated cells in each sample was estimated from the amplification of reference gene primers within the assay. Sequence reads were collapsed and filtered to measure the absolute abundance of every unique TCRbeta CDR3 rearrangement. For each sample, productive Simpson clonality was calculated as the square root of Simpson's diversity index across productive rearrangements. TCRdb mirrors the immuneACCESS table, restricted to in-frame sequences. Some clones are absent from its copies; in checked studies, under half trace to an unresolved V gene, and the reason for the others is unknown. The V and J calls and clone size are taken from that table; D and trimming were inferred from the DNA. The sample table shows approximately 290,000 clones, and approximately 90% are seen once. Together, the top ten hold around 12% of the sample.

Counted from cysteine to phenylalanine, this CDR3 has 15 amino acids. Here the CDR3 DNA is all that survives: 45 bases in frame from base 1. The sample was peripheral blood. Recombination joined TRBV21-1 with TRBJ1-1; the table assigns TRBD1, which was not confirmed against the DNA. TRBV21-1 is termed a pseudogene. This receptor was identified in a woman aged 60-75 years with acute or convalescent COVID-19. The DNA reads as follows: TGTGCCAGCAGCAAAGCGCACATGATGAACACTGAAGCTTTCTTT. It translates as CASSKAHMMNTEAFF.